This T cell receptor (beta chain) was identified in a study of T cell clusters in autoimmune cytopenias. One tube held mixed TRB-A and TRB-B primer pools for touch-down PCR. Following a re-call of the multiplex PCR reads, TCRdb has one entry per CDR3 protein and lacks DNA. In all, the sample yields over 2,000 distinct CDR3 sequences. The CDR3 loop spans 17 amino acids. Germline V lookup: CDR1 LNHDA, CDR2 SQIVND (reference sequence). Study results and limitations: The T cell clusters came from computational analysis alone and lack functional validation.

By frequency, this clonotype is medium-sized. Its antigen is unknown. Each sample's input was approximately 270 ng genomic DNA, about 38,000 genome equivalents. V is TRBV19 and J is TRBJ2-4; checking the TCRdb D call of TRBD1 is not possible without DNA. The sequenced sample consisted of peripheral blood. This clonotype was sampled from a human donor with an autoimmune cytopenia or autoimmune hepatitis (not recorded which). This chain's CDR3 is CASSIWPGITAKNIQYF. Full variable domain (rest looked up from reference TRBV19 and TRBJ2-4): DGGITQSPKYLFRKEGQNVTLSCEQNLNHDAMYWYRQDPGQGLRLIYYSQIVNDFQKGDIAEGYSVSREKKESFPLTVTSAQKNPTAFYLCASSIWPGITAKNIQYFGAGTRLSVL.